This entry lists 15 T cell receptor beta chains sequenced from one sample in a study of blood T cells in healthy people across ages. The second PCR ran about 6 to 12 cycles with a sample-barcoded 5' primer and J-beta primers. MiXCR, run by TCRdb on the 5' RACE reads, gives a single entry per CDR3 protein. This sample has more than 800,000 distinct CDR3 sequences; under 30% occur once, and the top ten carry roughly 17%. Source material: blood. Every receptor here comes from a woman older than 75 in good health.

The table lists this clonotype with many counts. This rearrangement joins TRBV20-1 to TRBJ2-3, with 11 nucleotides matching TRBD2. Germline V gene data show CDR1 as DFQATT and CDR2 as SNEGSKA (reference sequence). The CDR3 is made up of 16 amino acids. V was clipped by 5 bases and J by 5 bases; unmatched bases: 12. Written as DNA, the CDR3 is TGCAGTGCTGCGGGACTAGCGGCTTCAAAGGGAGATACGCAGTATTTT. Protein product: CSAAGLAASKGDTQYF.

With regard to this clonotype: A read error may be the cause here, since a much bigger clone is one base away. The chain carries TRBV27 and TRBJ1-1; D is perhaps TRBD1 (6 bases). Trimming stripped 4 bases from V and 7 bases from J, with 16 bases between. Germline values: CDR1 MNHEY, CDR2 SMNVEV (reference sequence). The CDR3 totals 14 residues. The CDR3 loop is CASSSGGLRGEAFF. The CDR3 nucleotides are TGTGCCAGCAGTTCTGGGGGCCTCCGGGGTGAAGCTTTCTTT.

This clonotype was counted a few times. The V gene is TRBV14, the J gene TRBJ2-3; the match to TRBD1 covers 7 bases. Germline CDR1 and CDR2: SGHDN and FVKESK. The length of the CDR3 is 16 residues. V was clipped by 4 bases and J by 0 bases; unmatched bases: 7. This CDR3 reads CASSRRQGSSTDTQYF. In DNA, the CDR3 is TGTGCCAGCAGCCGACGACAGGGATCTAGCACAGATACGCAGTATTTT.

The rearrangement uses TRBV18 and TRBJ1-5; D unclear. Trimming pared 6 bases from V and 0 bases from J, leaving 9 bases between. CDR1 KGHSH and CDR2 LQKENI come from the germline V gene. The CDR3 runs to 14 residues. The CDR3 loop is CASSQIGSNQPQHF. Written as DNA, the CDR3 is TGTGCCAGCTCGCAGATCGGTAGCAATCAGCCCCAGCATTTT. The whole variable domain, remainder taken from reference TRBV18 and TRBJ1-5, is NAGVMQNPRHLVRRRGQEARLRCSPMKGHSHVYWYRQLPEEGLKFMVYLQKENIIDESGMPKERFSAEFPKEGPSILRIQQVVRGDSAAYFCASSQIGSNQPQHFGDGTRLSIL.

This clonotype was recorded at least ten times. V usage is TRBV7-2 and J usage is TRBJ2-7; D is perhaps TRBD1 or TRBD2 (5 bases each). V lost 3 bases and J 3 bases, leaving 21 bases between the germline ends. Germline loops: CDR1 SGHTA, CDR2 FQGNSA. The CDR3 runs to 17 residues. This chain's CDR3 is CASSFQSSGTENYEQYF. The CDR3, as DNA: TGTGCCAGCAGCTTCCAGAGCTCCGGGACGGAGAACTACGAGCAGTACTTC.

With respect to this clonotype: A much larger clone differs by one base, so this may be a read error. The rearrangement links TRBV12-3 or TRBV12-4 to TRBJ2-1; 7 positions agree with TRBD2. This CDR3 is built from 17 residues. DNA for the CDR3: TGTGCCTGCAGTTTAGAGCCCGGGGGGAGCTCCTACAATGAGCAGTTCTTC. As protein: CACSLEPGGSSYNEQFF.

This chain uses TRBV29-1 with TRBJ2-5; the D call may be TRBD1 or TRBD2 (6 bases each). Trimming removed 6 bases at V and 0 bases at J, with 14 bases between. The germline V gene encodes CDR1 SQVTM and CDR2 ANQGSEA. This CDR3 spans 14 amino acids. CDR3 nucleotide sequence: TGCAGCGTGCGGGGACAACAGTACCAAGAGACCCAGTACTTC. It is translated as CSVRGQQYQETQYF.

The chain couples TRBV6-2 or TRBV6-3 to TRBJ2-7; a weak D match, TRBD2 (5 bases). The CDR3 spans 15 residues. Deletions cut 6 bases from V and 4 bases from J, with 19 bases between. Germline CDR1 MNHEY, CDR2 SVGEGT. The CDR3 DNA reads TGTGCCAGCAGCCCCTTTGCGGGTGGACTTTACGAGCAGTACTTC. Its translation is CASSPFAGGLYEQYF.

This clonotype appeared many times. The chain has TRBV7-9 and TRBJ2-5; possibly TRBD1 for D (7 bases). The CDR3 is 14 residues long. With 4 bases removed from V and 6 bases from J, the gap between germline ends came to 15 bases. Germline loops: CDR1 SEHNR, CDR2 FQNEAQ (reference sequence). The CDR3 DNA follows: TGTGCCAGCAGCTCGGACAGGAGGGAACAGACCCAGTACTTC. This translates into CASSSDRREQTQYF.

Turning to this clonotype: A read error may account for a junction end that differs from germline. The J gene is TRBJ1-1, the V gene TRBV30, with D unresolved. Germline values: CDR1 GTSNPN, CDR2 SVGIG (reference sequence). CDR3 length: 15 amino acids. The CDR3 nucleotides read TGTGCCTGGATCGGATTCGGGGTTCCGAACGCTGAAGCTTTCTTT. Protein product: CAWIGFGVPNAEAFF.

Many counts were recorded for this clonotype. The J gene is TRBJ1-1, the V gene TRBV5-6; D possibly corresponds to TRBD1 (5 bases). CDR1 and CDR2 from the germline V gene are SGHDT and YYEEEE. The CDR3 has 12 amino acids. The V gene lost 4 bases and the J gene lost 11 bases, with 15 bases spanning the gap. CDR3 loop: CASSPKMGDAFF. CDR3 bases: TGTGCCAGCAGCCCAAAGATGGGGGACGCTTTCTTT.

The chain joins TRBV5-1 to TRBJ2-1, with D perhaps matching TRBD1 (5 bases). Germline values: CDR1 SGHRS, CDR2 YFSETQ. Trimming left V 8 bases short and J 1 base short, with 10 bases between. The CDR3 contains 13 residues. CDR3 region: CASRSGSYNEQFF. The CDR3 DNA sequence: TGCGCCAGTCGTTCAGGGTCCTACAATGAGCAGTTCTTC.

Comment on this clonotype: A single base separates this from a much larger clone, so it may be a read error. The chain has TRBV5-1 and TRBJ2-5; either TRBD1 or TRBD2 may supply D (6 bases each). The J call is doubtful: the DNA matches TRBJ2-4 better. Germline V gives CDR1 SGHRS, CDR2 YFSETQ. This CDR3 spans 19 amino acids. CDR3 in DNA: TGCGCCAGCAGCTTGGGGAATATGAGGGGGGATAAGGCCAAAAACATTCAGTACTTC. It codes for CASSLGNMRGDKAKNIQYF.

With respect to this clonotype: A read error may be the cause here, since a much bigger clone is one base away. Lacking the conserved final phenylalanine or tryptophan, this CDR3 likely reflects a read error. This chain connects TRBV20-1 to TRBJ2-5; 8 bases match TRBD2. The end of the DNA is better explained by TRBJ2-7, so the J call may be wrong. From germline, CDR1 is DFQATT and CDR2 SNEGSKA (reference sequence). The CDR3 is 15 amino acids. The CDR3 loop is CSAPDRGGGGYEQYC. Here the CDR3 DNA reads TGCAGTGCCCCCGATCGTGGTGGCGGGGGGTACGAGCAGTACTGC.

This clonotype was detected many times. For the CDR3, the DNA is TGCAGTGCTCCCGTGGTACGCGGAGAGACCCAGTACTTC. As protein: CSAPVVRGETQYF. This chain uses TRBV20-1 with TRBJ2-5; D ambiguous. Germline CDR1 DFQATT, CDR2 SNEGSKA (reference sequence). The CDR3 loop spans 13 amino acids. Trimming cost V 5 bases and J 4 bases, with 14 bases left between them.